Below are 18 T cell receptor beta chains sequenced from a single sample in a study of cytomegalovirus exposure and HLA in healthy donors. Use of 60 Vbeta and 13 Jbeta primers characterized the PCR. Produced via immunoSEQ multiplex PCR; TCRdb's table is partial and in-frame only. The sample contains around 200,000 clones, around 75% of which appear only once. The sample taken for sequencing was PBMCs. These receptor sequences come from a woman in her twenties or thirties in good health and CMV-seropositive.

The chain employs TRBV7-9 and TRBJ2-6; 11 bases line up with TRBD2. Germline V lookup: CDR1 SEHNR, CDR2 FQNEAQ (reference sequence). J gave up 4 bases and V 5 bases, and 7 bases lay outside the gene matches. CDR3 size: 17 residues. Here the CDR3 reads CASSPGTSGGGANVLTF. The CDR3, as DNA: TGTGCCAGCAGCCCCGGGACTAGCGGAGGAGGGGCCAACGTCCTGACTTTC.

The chain combines TRBV5-6 with TRBJ1-2; D perhaps matches TRBD1 (5 bases). Germline-derived CDR1 and CDR2 are SGHDT and YYEEEE. V was pared by 2 bases and J by 2 bases, with 7 bases between. This CDR3 is built from 13 residues. The CDR3 nucleotides read TGTGCCAGCAGCTTCAGGGAAAACTATGGCTACACCTTC. This encodes CASSFRENYGYTF.

The chain employs TRBV5-1 and TRBJ2-1, with D uncertain. This CDR3 has 13 amino acids. V gave up 1 base and J gave up 9 bases, with 11 bases separating them. Per germline, CDR1 SGHRS and CDR2 YFSETQ. The CDR3 sequence is CASSLSRGREQFF. The CDR3, as DNA: TGCGCCAGCAGCTTGTCCCGTGGCCGTGAGCAGTTCTTC.

This rearrangement joins TRBV19 to TRBJ2-3; D call uncertain. The germline V gene encodes CDR1 LNHDA and CDR2 SQIVND (reference sequence). V was cut by 1 base and J by 4 bases, with 9 bases left in between. The CDR3 spans 14 residues. The CDR3 region has the DNA TGTGCCAGTAGTATAGGGCTTTTTTCAGATACGCAGTATTTT. Its translation is CASSIGLFSDTQYF. Complete variable domain (other parts from reference TRBV19 and TRBJ2-3): DGGITQSPKYLFRKEGQNVTLSCEQNLNHDAMYWYRQDPGQGLRLIYYSQIVNDFQKGDIAEGYSVSREKKESFPLTVTSAQKNPTAFYLCASSIGLFSDTQYFGPGTRLTVL.

About this clone itself: Because it lacks the conserved phenylalanine or tryptophan at the end, this CDR3 is likely a read error. The V and J genes are TRBV4-1 and TRBJ1-1, with D possibly being TRBD1 (5 bases). The CDR3 totals 13 residues. V lost 5 bases to trimming and J lost 1 base, with 8 bases between them. Germline CDR1 MGHRA, CDR2 YSYEKL. The CDR3 sequence: CASSKGPNTEAFL. The DNA for the CDR3 is TGCGCCAGCAGCAAGGGGCCGAACACTGAAGCTTTCCTT.

The chain uses TRBV19 and TRBJ2-4; D is unclear. Trimming cost V 3 bases and J 0 bases, with 9 bases left between them. Germline V gene sequence: CDR1 LNHDA, CDR2 SQIVND (reference sequence). This CDR3 has 15 residues. As DNA, the CDR3 is TGTGCCAGTAGTATGGGCAGATTAGCCAAAAACATTCAGTACTTC. It translates to CASSMGRLAKNIQYF.

J is TRBJ1-1 and V is TRBV4-1, with a weak D call TRBD1 (6 bases). The V end lost 1 base, the J end lost 3 bases, and 9 bases lay between the germline ends. This CDR3 has 14 amino acids. CDR1 is MGHRA and CDR2 is YSYEKL in the germline V gene. CDR3 in DNA: TGCGCCAGCAGCCAAGCGGCAGGGGACACTGAAGCTTTCTTT. This translates into CASSQAAGDTEAFF.

The CDR3 DNA reads TGTGCCAGCTCAAAAGGGAGGGACACTGAAGCTTTCTTT. The encoded protein is CASSKGRDTEAFF. The V call is TRBV18, the J call TRBJ1-1; D is ambiguous. Trimming took 5 bases from V and 3 from J, leaving 10 bases between them. The CDR3 has 13 residues. The V gene's germline CDR1 is KGHSH and CDR2 LQKENI.

The chain's CDR3 is CASSFAGTTLLYEQYF. The CDR3 DNA follows: TGCGCCAGCAGCTTCGCCGGGACTACTCTCTTGTACGAGCAGTACTTC. The J gene is TRBJ2-7, the V gene TRBV5-1; 7 bases match TRBD2. V was pared by 2 bases and J by 4 bases, with 12 bases of the junction left unmatched. The CDR3 runs 16 residues. Germline CDR1 and CDR2: SGHRS and YFSETQ. Complete variable domain (other parts from reference TRBV5-1 and TRBJ2-7): KAGVTQTPRYLIKTRGQQVTLSCSPISGHRSVSWYQQTPGQGLQFLFEYFSETQRNKGNFPGRFSGRQFSNSRSEMNVSTLELGDSALYLCASSFAGTTLLYEQYFGPGTRLTVT.

This clone has only a few counts. J is TRBJ2-7 and V is TRBV19; D is possibly TRBD2 (5 bases). This CDR3 contains 14 residues. Trimming pared 3 bases from V and 4 bases from J, leaving 13 bases between. The V gene's germline CDR1 is LNHDA and CDR2 SQIVND (reference sequence). The CDR3 spells CASSMDSGIYEQYF. DNA for the CDR3: TGTGCCAGTAGTATGGACTCTGGAATTTACGAGCAGTACTTC.

J is TRBJ2-3 and V is TRBV7-2, with 10 bases aligning to TRBD1. Germline-derived CDR1 and CDR2 are SGHTA and FQGNSA. CDR3 length equals 15 residues. Trimming took 5 bases from V and 6 from J; bases not matched to a gene: 8. The CDR3 bases are TGTGCCAGCAGCGCGGGACAGGGGCCGGGGGATACGCAGTATTTT. Protein: CASSAGQGPGDTQYF.

The rearrangement joins TRBV5-1 to TRBJ1-1; 7 bases are a match to TRBD1. Germline V CDR1 and CDR2: SGHRS, YFSETQ. With 4 bases clipped from V and 5 bases from J, the junction kept 8 bases outside the gene matches. The CDR3 is 14 residues long. CDR3 DNA: TGCGCCAGCAGCCAAAAGGGGGCGGGTACTGAAGCTTTCTTT. This translates into CASSQKGAGTEAFF.

The CDR3 DNA reads as TGTGCCAGCTCACCAAGATCGGCCTCGGGACAGGGGGTCAATCAGCCCCAGCATTTT. Amino acids: CASSPRSASGQGVNQPQHF. The gene calls are TRBV18 and TRBJ1-5; the match to TRBD1 covers 11 bases. Germline V gene sequence: CDR1 KGHSH, CDR2 LQKENI. J was trimmed by 3 bases and V by 2 bases; bases with no gene match: 12. This CDR3 is 19 amino acids long.

This chain joins TRBV5-1 and TRBJ2-7; the match to TRBD2 covers 8 bases. The germline V gene encodes CDR1 SGHRS and CDR2 YFSETQ. Losses at the gene ends were 4 bases for V and 3 bases for J; bases not matched to a gene: 6. The CDR3 has 14 amino acids. CDR3 loop: CASSLLSGSYEQYF. CDR3 in DNA: TGCGCCAGCAGCCTACTGAGCGGGAGCTACGAGCAGTACTTC.

The rearrangement uses TRBV29-1 and TRBJ2-3; 7 bases are shared with TRBD1. Trimming at V came to 4 bases and at J to 0 bases, leaving 13 bases not matched to a gene. Per germline, CDR1 SQVTM and CDR2 ANQGSEA. This CDR3 has 17 residues. CDR3 in amino acids: CSVAGTERTSSTDTQYF. CDR3 coding DNA: TGCAGCGTTGCCGGGACAGAGAGAACTTCTAGCACAGATACGCAGTATTTT.

This chain links TRBV11-2 with TRBJ2-7; D is possibly TRBD2 (7 bases). This CDR3 comprises 15 residues. Deletions cut 4 bases from V and 4 bases from J, with 17 bases between. Germline V gene data show CDR1 as SGHAT and CDR2 as FQNNGV. The DNA of the CDR3 is TGTGCCAGCAGCTCTTTGCGCGGGGGCCTTTACGAGCAGTACTTC. Amino acids: CASSSLRGGLYEQYF.

The chain employs TRBV28 and TRBJ1-1; D is undetermined. The length of the CDR3 is 12 residues. Germline V gene sequence: CDR1 MDHEN, CDR2 SYDVKM. Trimming shortened V by 6 bases and J by 3 bases, and 8 bases separated the two germline ends. Written as DNA, the CDR3 is TGTGCCAGCAGCCTTCCCTACACTGAAGCTTTCTTT. Translation gives CASSLPYTEAFF.

V gene TRBV6-6 combines with J gene TRBJ2-6; D not certain. The CDR3 is made up of 16 amino acids. Trimming removed 2 bases at V and 1 base at J, with 9 bases between. The germline V gene encodes CDR1 MNHNY and CDR2 SVGAGI (reference sequence). The CDR3: CASSYNRRSGANVLTF. The CDR3 DNA is TGTGCCAGCAGTTACAACAGAAGGTCTGGGGCCAACGTCCTGACTTTC.